The sequence of this T cell receptor beta chain was determined in a study of T cells in Graves' hyperthyroidism and ophthalmopathy. Amplification yielded TCR beta CDR3 regions, with RNA transcripts as the source. During a first-round RT-PCR of the TCR CDR3, the HTBI primer set was used. TCRdb itself ran the multiplex PCR reads through MiXCR, one entry per CDR3 protein. In the table there are fewer than 300,000 distinct CDR3 sequences, about 25% of which are singletons. V gave up 8 bases and J gave up 8 bases; unmatched junction bases: 8. This CDR3 has 13 residues. V and J are TRBV12-3 or TRBV12-4 and TRBJ1-2, with 10 nucleotides matching TRBD1. The receptor comes from a man in his forties or fifties with Graves' hyperthyroidism that later progressed to Graves' ophthalmopathy. Sequencing was performed on blood. The CDR3: CASGGTGASGYTF. The CDR3 coding sequence is TGTGCCAGCGGAGGGACAGGGGCGTCCGGCTACACCTTC.